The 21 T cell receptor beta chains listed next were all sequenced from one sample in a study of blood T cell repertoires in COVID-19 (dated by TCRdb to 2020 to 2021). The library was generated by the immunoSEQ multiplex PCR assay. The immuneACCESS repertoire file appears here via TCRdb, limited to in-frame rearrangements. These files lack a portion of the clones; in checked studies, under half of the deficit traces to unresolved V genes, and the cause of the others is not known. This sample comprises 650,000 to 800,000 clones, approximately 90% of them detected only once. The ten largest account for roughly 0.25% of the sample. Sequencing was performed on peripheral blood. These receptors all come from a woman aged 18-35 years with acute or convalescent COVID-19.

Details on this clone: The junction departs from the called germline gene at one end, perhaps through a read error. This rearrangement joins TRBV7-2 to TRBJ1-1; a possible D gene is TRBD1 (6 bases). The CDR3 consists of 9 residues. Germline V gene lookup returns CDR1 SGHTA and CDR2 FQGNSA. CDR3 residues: CASSLGTVF. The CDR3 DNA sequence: TGTGCCAGCAGCTTAGGGACAGTCTTT.

CDR3 sequence reads: CASSLALYEQYF. The CDR3, as DNA: TGTGCCAGCAGCTTAGCTCTCTACGAGCAGTACTTC. This chain connects TRBV7-9 to TRBJ2-7; D not certain. Trimming left V 0 bases short and J 3 bases short, with 3 bases between. Per germline, CDR1 SEHNR and CDR2 FQNEAQ (reference sequence). The CDR3 extends over 12 amino acids. Combining the CDR3 with reference TRBV7-9 and TRBJ2-7 gives the whole variable domain DTGVSQNPRHKITKRGQNVTFRCDPISEHNRLYWYRQTLGQGPEFLTYFQNEAQLEKSRLLSDRFSAERPKGSFSTLEIQRTEQGDSAMYLCASSLALYEQYFGPGTRLTVT.

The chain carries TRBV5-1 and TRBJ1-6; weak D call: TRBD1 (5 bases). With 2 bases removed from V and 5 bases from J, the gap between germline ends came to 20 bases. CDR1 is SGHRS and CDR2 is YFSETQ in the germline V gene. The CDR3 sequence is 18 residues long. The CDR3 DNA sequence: TGCGCCAGCAGCTTCTTACCAGGGATGTCCTCTCATAATTCACCCCTCCACTTT. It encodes CASSFLPGMSSHNSPLHF.

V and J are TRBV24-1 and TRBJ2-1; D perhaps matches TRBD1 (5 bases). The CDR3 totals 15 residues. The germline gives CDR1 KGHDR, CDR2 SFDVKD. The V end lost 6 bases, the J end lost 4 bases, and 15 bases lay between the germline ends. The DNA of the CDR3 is TGTGCCACCAGTCCCAGGGCTAGTGAATACAATGAGCAGTTCTTC. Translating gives CATSPRASEYNEQFF.

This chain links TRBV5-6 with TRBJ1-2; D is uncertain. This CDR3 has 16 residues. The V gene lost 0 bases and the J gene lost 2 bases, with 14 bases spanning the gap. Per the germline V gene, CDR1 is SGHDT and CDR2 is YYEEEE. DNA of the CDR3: TGTGCCAGCAGCTTGGAAGGCGTCAGACAAAACTATGGCTACACCTTC. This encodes CASSLEGVRQNYGYTF.

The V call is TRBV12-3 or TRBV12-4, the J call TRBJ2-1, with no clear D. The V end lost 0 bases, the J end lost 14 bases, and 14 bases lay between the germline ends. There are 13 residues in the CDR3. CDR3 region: CASSLAETPVEFF. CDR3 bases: TGTGCCAGCAGTTTAGCGGAGACGCCGGTGGAGTTCTTC.

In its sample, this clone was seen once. CDR3 DNA: TGCGCCAGCAGCCCGGGAATAAGTCTAGGAACTGAAGCTTTCTTT. Protein product: CASSPGISLGTEAFF. This chain links TRBV5-1 with TRBJ1-1; D ambiguous. The CDR3 length is 15 residues. V gave up 4 bases and J gave up 5 bases, with 18 bases separating them. CDR1 is SGHRS and CDR2 is YFSETQ in the germline V gene.

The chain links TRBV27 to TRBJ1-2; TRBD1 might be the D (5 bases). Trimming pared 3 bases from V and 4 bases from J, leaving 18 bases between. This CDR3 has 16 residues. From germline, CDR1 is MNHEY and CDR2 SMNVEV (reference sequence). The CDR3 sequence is CASSFLSAGIFYGYTF. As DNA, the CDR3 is TGTGCCAGCAGTTTCCTATCGGCAGGGATTTTCTATGGCTACACCTTC.

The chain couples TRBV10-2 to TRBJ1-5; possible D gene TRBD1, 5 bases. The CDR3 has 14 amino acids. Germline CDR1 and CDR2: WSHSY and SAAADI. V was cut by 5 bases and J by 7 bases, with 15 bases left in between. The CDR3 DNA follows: TGCGCCAGCAGTTTCATCCAGGGAGGCCAGCCCCAGCATTTT. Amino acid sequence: CASSFIQGGQPQHF.

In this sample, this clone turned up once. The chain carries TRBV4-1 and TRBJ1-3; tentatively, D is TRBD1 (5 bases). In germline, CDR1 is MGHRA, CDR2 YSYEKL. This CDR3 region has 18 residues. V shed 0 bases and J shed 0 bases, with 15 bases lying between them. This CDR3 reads CASSQDLGGPVSGNTIYF. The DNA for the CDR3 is TGCGCCAGCAGCCAAGATCTGGGGGGACCAGTCTCTGGAAACACCATATATTTT.

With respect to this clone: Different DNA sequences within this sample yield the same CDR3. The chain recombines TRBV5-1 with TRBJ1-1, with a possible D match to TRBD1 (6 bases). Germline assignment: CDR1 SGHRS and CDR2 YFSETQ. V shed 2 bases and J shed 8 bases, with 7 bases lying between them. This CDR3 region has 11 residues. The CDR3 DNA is TGCGCCAGCAGCTTAGGGACAGAAGCTTTCTTT. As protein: CASSLGTEAFF.

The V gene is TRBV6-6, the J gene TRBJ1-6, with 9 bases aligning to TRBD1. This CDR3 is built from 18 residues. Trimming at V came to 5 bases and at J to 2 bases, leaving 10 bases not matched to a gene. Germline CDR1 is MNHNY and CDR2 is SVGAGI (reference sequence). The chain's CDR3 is CASSPRRQGVTYNSPLHF. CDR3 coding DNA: TGTGCCAGCAGTCCGCGGCGACAGGGGGTAACCTATAATTCACCCCTCCACTTT.

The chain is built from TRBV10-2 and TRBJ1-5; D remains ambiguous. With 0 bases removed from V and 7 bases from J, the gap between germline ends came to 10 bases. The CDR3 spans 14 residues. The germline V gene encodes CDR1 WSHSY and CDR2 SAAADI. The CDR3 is CASSESRVFQPQHF. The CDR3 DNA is TGCGCCAGCAGTGAGTCGAGGGTTTTCCAGCCCCAGCATTTT.

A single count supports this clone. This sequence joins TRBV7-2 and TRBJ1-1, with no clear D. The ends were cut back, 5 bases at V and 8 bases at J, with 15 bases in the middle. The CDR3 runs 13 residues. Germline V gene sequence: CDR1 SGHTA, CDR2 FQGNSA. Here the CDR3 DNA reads TGTGCCAGCAGCCCACTTTTTGACGGGGAAGCTTTCTTT. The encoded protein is CASSPLFDGEAFF. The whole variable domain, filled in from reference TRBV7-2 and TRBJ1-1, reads GAGVSQSPSNKVTEKGKDVELRCDPISGHTALYWYRQSLGQGLEFLIYFQGNSAPDKSGLPSDRFSAERTGGSVSTLTIQRTQQEDSAVYLCASSPLFDGEAFFGQGTRLTVV.

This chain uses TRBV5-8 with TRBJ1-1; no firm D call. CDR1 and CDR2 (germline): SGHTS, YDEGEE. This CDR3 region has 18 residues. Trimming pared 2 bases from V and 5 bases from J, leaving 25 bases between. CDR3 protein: CASSFRVYVSAPGTEAFF. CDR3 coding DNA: TGTGCCAGCAGCTTTCGAGTCTACGTGTCAGCCCCGGGGACTGAAGCTTTCTTT.

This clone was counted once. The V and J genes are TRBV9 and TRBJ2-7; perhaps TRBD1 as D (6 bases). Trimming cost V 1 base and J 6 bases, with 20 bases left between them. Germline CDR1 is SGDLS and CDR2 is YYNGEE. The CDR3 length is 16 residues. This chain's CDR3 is CASSVTYSTGAVEQYF. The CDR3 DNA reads TGTGCCAGCAGCGTAACCTACTCGACAGGTGCCGTCGAGCAGTACTTC.

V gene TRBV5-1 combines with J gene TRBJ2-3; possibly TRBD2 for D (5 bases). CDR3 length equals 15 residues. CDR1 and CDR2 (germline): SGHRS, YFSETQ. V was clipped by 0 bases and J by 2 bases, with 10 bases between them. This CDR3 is CASSLDGDTTDTQYF. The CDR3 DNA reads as TGCGCCAGCAGCTTGGACGGGGATACCACAGATACGCAGTATTTT.

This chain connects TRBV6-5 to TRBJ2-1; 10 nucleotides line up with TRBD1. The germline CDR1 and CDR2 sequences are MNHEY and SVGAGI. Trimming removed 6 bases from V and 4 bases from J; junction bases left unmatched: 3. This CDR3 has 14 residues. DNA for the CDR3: TGTGCCAGCAGCCGGGACAGGGGTTACAATGAGCAGTTCTTC. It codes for CASSRDRGYNEQFF.

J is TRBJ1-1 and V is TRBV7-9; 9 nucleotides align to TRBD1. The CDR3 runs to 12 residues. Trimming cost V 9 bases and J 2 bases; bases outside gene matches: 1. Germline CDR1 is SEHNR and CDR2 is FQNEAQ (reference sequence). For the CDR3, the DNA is TGTGCCAGTACAGGGGGCAACACTGAAGCTTTCTTT. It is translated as CASTGGNTEAFF.

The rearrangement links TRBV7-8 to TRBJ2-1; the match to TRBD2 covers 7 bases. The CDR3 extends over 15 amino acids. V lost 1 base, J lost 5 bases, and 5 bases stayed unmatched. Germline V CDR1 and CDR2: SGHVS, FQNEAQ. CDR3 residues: CASSLVSGGHNEQFF. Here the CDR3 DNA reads TGTGCCAGCAGCTTAGTATCGGGGGGTCACAATGAGCAGTTCTTC.

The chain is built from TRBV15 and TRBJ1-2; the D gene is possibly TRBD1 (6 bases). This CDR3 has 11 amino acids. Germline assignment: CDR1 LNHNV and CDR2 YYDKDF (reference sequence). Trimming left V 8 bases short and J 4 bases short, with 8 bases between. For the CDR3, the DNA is TGTGCCACCCGAGGGGGCTATGGCTACACCTTC. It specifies CATRGGYGYTF.